The rows below give T cell receptor beta chains drawn from one sample of a study of T cell repertoires in cytomegalovirus infection. What these receptors recognize is not known. A single record per CDR3 protein comes from TCRdb applying MiXCR to the reads. Altogether about 770,000 distinct CDR3 sequences are present, around 29% being singletons, with the ten largest covering around 13%. Sequenced material: cultured CD8+ T cells from PBMCs, taken from culture after CMV antigen stimulation. The source of these receptors is a human donor in good health (CMV status not recorded). Some clones in this sample may be carry-over from other donors' samples. The CDR3 runs from the conserved cysteine through the conserved F or W. A D gene is named only where the DNA matches it firmly. Where a row states a size, it is once, few, many or the class of an expanded clone; other rows omit it.

V gene	J gene	D gene	clone size	CDR3 DNA	CDR3 protein
TRBV7-6	TRBJ1-3	.	many	TGTGCCAGCAGCTTAGATCTCCGCAGTGGAAACACCATATATTTT	CASSLDLRSGNTIYF
TRBV12-3/TRBV12-4	TRBJ2-2	TRBD1	.	TGTGCCAGCAGCCCACTACAGGGGGCGCAGTTCACCAGGGAGCTGTTTTTT	CASSPLQGAQFTRELFF
TRBV7-6	TRBJ1-6	TRBD1	few	TGTGCCAGCAGTCCTAAAGACAGGGGGAATAATTCACCCCTCCACTTT	CASSPKDRGNNSPLHF
TRBV10-3	TRBJ1-3	TRBD1	.	TGTGCCATCAGAACTCGACAGGGGGCAAGGGGAAACACCATATATTTT	CAIRTRQGARGNTIYF
TRBV7-9	TRBJ2-7	TRBD2	few	TGTGCCAGCAGCCCAACGGGACTAGCGGGGCGCTACGAGCAGTACTTC	CASSPTGLAGRYEQYF
TRBV11-2	TRBJ1-1	.	.	TGTGCCAGCAGCGAAAAACGGGGCAACACTGAAGCTTTCTTT	CASSEKRGNTEAFF
TRBV7-9	TRBJ2-1	TRBD2	.	TGTGCCAGCAGCTCGACTAGCGGGGGTAGTGAGCAGTTCTTC	CASSSTSGGSEQFF
TRBV6-1	TRBJ2-6	.	.	TGTGCCAGCAGCCCCCTCCGCCTCCCCATGACGTCTGGGGCCAACGTCCTGACTTTC	CASSPLRLPMTSGANVLTF
TRBV19	TRBJ1-1	.	.	TGTGCCAGTAGTACCTACAGGAACACTGAAGCTTTCTTT	CASSTYRNTEAFF
TRBV15	TRBJ1-5	.	few	TGTGCCACCGGTATAGGGGTACGCAATCAGCCCCAGCATTTT	CATGIGVRNQPQHF
TRBV7-9	TRBJ2-5	TRBD2	.	TGTGCCAGCAGCGTACCAGGTCCCCTCTCTAGCGGGGTACTCCAAGAGACCCAGTACTTC	CASSVPGPLSSGVLQETQYF
TRBV6-8	TRBJ2-1	.	.	TGTGCCAGCAGTTCTCCCCTGGGGGATGAGCAGTTCTTC	CASSSPLGDEQFF
TRBV19	TRBJ2-2	.	.	TGTGCCAGTACCAACCGGGACTTACGGAACACCGGGGAGCTGTTTTTT	CASTNRDLRNTGELFF
TRBV7-9	TRBJ1-2	TRBD1	.	TGTGCCAGCAGCTCCCGGGACAGGACTAACTATGGCTACACCTTC	CASSSRDRTNYGYTF
TRBV12-3/TRBV12-4	TRBJ2-1	TRBD2	few	TGTGCCAGCAGTTTCGGGACTAGCGGCTATGAGCAGTTCTTC	CASSFGTSGYEQFF
TRBV6-5	TRBJ1-2	.	.	TGTGCCAGCAGTTACGGGGCCTCCACGGTAGACGGCTACACCTTC	CASSYGASTVDGYTF
TRBV4-3	TRBJ2-1	.	.	TGCGCCAGCAGCCAAGATTGGCTAGCTTTGGGTAATGAGCAGTTCTTC	CASSQDWLALGNEQFF
TRBV4-1	TRBJ2-3	TRBD2	.	TGCGCCAGCAGCCGGGGACTACCTGTCGCAGATACGCAGTATTTT	CASSRGLPVADTQYF
TRBV7-9	TRBJ2-5	.	.	TGTGCCAGCAGCTTAGGGGGCAGGGCAGAGACCCAGTACTTC	CASSLGGRAETQYF
TRBV19	TRBJ2-5	.	.	TGTGCCAGTAGTTCCCTGGCGGGGACGGAGACCCAGTACTTC	CASSSLAGTETQYF
TRBV5-5	TRBJ1-2	.	few	TGTGCCAGCACCCCGGGATGGGGGAACTATGGCTACACCTTC	CASTPGWGNYGYTF
TRBV27	TRBJ2-7	.	many	TGTGCCAGCAGTTTAGGAGGGGGCTTCTACGAGCAGTACTTC	CASSLGGGFYEQYF
TRBV5-8	TRBJ1-1	TRBD1	few	TGTGCCAGCAGCGGATCCCGGGACAGGTTATTAGCTTTCTTT	CASSGSRDRLLAFF
TRBV4-3	TRBJ2-2	.	.	TGCGCCAGCAGCCCCGGACTGCTAACGGGCGGGGAGCTGTTTTTT	CASSPGLLTGGELFF
TRBV28	TRBJ2-5	TRBD1	few	TGTGCCAGCAGACCGGGACAGATACAAGAGACCCAGTACTTC	CASRPGQIQETQYF
TRBV4-1	TRBJ1-5	TRBD1	.	TGCGCCAGCAGCCAAACGGGACAGGGATATAGCAATCAGCCCCAGCATTTT	CASSQTGQGYSNQPQHF
TRBV7-9	TRBJ1-1	.	few	TGTGCCAGCAGCGAAATGGGAGCCAAGGGGGCTGAAGCTTTCTTT	CASSEMGAKGAEAFF
TRBV7-9	TRBJ2-1	.	.	TGTGCCAGCAGCCCCCGACAGGATGAGCAGTTCTTC	CASSPRQDEQFF
TRBV7-9	TRBJ1-2	TRBD1	.	TGTGCCAGCAGCTCCGGGACAGCTGATTCCTATGGCTACACCTTC	CASSSGTADSYGYTF
TRBV19	TRBJ2-1	.	.	TGTGCCAGTAGTATAGTAGGGCTACAAAGGGGCTACAATGAGCAGTTCTTC	CASSIVGLQRGYNEQFF
TRBV11-2	TRBJ2-4	.	.	TGTGCCAGCAGCTTAGGAAGGGGTTCCAAAAACATTCAGTACTTC	CASSLGRGSKNIQYF
TRBV7-6	TRBJ1-2	TRBD1	many	TGTGCCAGCAGCTTAGCTTCAGGGGGCGCAGTAGAAGGCTACACCTTC	CASSLASGGAVEGYTF
TRBV12-3/TRBV12-4	TRBJ2-1	TRBD2	few	TGTGCCAGCAGAGGACTAGCGGGGAGCTCCTACAATGAGCAGTTCTTC	CASRGLAGSSYNEQFF
TRBV6-2/TRBV6-3	TRBJ2-1	.	few	TGTGCCAGCATGTATGCAGGGAGGAATGAGCAGTTCTTC	CASMYAGRNEQFF
TRBV7-9	TRBJ2-1	.	.	TGTGCCAGCAGCTTAGTGGGGAGTCAAGAGCAGTTCTTC	CASSLVGSQEQFF
TRBV28	TRBJ1-6	TRBD1	few	TGTGCCAGCAGTACTCAAACACAGGGGAAGGATAATTCACCCCTCCACTTT	CASSTQTQGKDNSPLHF
TRBV6-1	TRBJ1-6	TRBD1	many	TGTGCCAGCGGACAGGAGAAACCCAATCTTTATAATTCACCCCTCCACTTT	CASGQEKPNLYNSPLHF
TRBV4-1	TRBJ1-5	.	.	TGCGCCAGCAGCCAAGTGGACAGCGATTATAGCAATCAGCCCCAGCATTTT	CASSQVDSDYSNQPQHF
TRBV7-9	TRBJ1-5	.	few	TGTGCCAGCGGAGAGAGCAATCAGCCCCAGCATTTT	CASGESNQPQHF
TRBV27	TRBJ2-5	TRBD1	once	TGTGCCAGCTGGAACCCCGGGACAGACGAGACCCAGTACTTC	CASWNPGTDETQYF
TRBV6-2/TRBV6-3	TRBJ1-4	.	.	TGTGCCAGCAGTTACAGGAGGGCGCGGGGGAAAAAACTGTTTTTT	CASSYRRARGKKLFF